The present T cell receptor beta chain was sequenced within a study of naive and memory T cell subsets. Four PCR rounds used nested alpha and beta constant region primers plus the SP2 primer. From the UMI-ligation and nested PCR reads, TCRdb called clonotypes with MiXCR, one entry per CDR3 protein. Here the sample spans about 24,000 distinct CDR3 sequences, 4.5% to 7% being singletons. Treatment specified: skin biopsy from PPD injection site in Mantoux-positive individual. A UMI-containing oligonucleotide was joined by 3' ligation to the TCR cDNA template. The V and J ends lost 3 bases and 0 bases, in that order; junction bases with no gene match: 11. The CDR3 length is 16 residues. Germline CDR1 and CDR2: SQVTM and ANQGSEA. The sample holds many counts of this clonotype. What it binds is not known. Study-wide results and limits: Far more TCRs reportedly came from tuberculin skin test site biopsies. Higher TCR numbers at tuberculin sites reflect T cell infiltration, per interpretation. This RNA-based method may be sensitive to activation-related transcript changes.

The specimen comprised skin, sampled from a tuberculin skin test site. This rearrangement joins TRBV29-1 to TRBJ2-7, with 7 bases that match TRBD1. This clonotype originated in an adult in good health. The CDR3 loop reads CSVEASEGALSYEQYF. CDR3 coding DNA: TGCAGCGTTGAGGCTTCAGAGGGGGCCCTCTCCTACGAGCAGTACTTC.